This TCR beta chain was sequenced in a study of blood T cells in healthy people across ages. Study observations and caveats: There were more naive CD4+ cells and higher diversity in long-lived donors than in aged donors. Observed TCR beta diversity per million T cells went down as age went up. This fall followed a roughly linear course with age.

A J-beta primer mix and a sample-barcoded 5' primer were used in a second PCR of about 6 to 12 cycles. Via MiXCR, TCRdb re-called the 5' RACE reads, giving one row per CDR3 protein. The sample yields roughly 680,000 distinct CDR3 sequences, approximately 52% seen once. Researchers collected 7.5 to 10 milliliters of peripheral blood from every single donor. Extractions gave at least 6 micrograms of total RNA per sample. This CDR3 contains 14 residues. Germline V gene sequence: CDR1 SEHNR, CDR2 FQNEAQ (reference sequence). The table lists this clonotype with a few counts. Its target is unknown. The receptor was isolated from a woman older than 75 in good health. The material sequenced was blood. V usage is TRBV7-9 and J usage is TRBJ2-4; D could derive from TRBD1 or TRBD2 (5 bases each). The better agreement between TRBJ2-5 and the DNA end casts doubt on the J call. CDR3 nucleotide sequence: TGTGCCAGCAGCATAATGGGGACGGGAGAGACCCAGTACTTC. Protein sequence: CASSIMGTGETQYF.